One T cell receptor (beta chain) is described in this entry. No antigen is known for it. Qualities for individual bases were not recorded, and no much larger clone is one base off. Other DNA sequences within the sample encode an identical CDR3. The record originates from a study of shared clonotypes between healthy human individuals (dated by TCRdb to 2019 to 2021). General notes on the study: The cohort included three men and a couple of women between 18 and 49 years of age. To increase sequencing depth and limit assay-specific biases, different laboratories used diverse techniques to prepare libraries and sequence TCR repertoires. To estimate repertoire size and how much clonotype sharing occurs between individuals, the study deeply sequenced the blood TCR repertoires of five healthy adults. For each donor, CD4 naive and CD4 memory were each run on three plates, CD8 naive on two plates, and CD8 memory on one plate. Leukapheresis yielded between about 0.9 and 8.9 billion PBMCs per donor.

Reading from cysteine to phenylalanine, the CDR3 counts 15 amino acids. Just CDR3 DNA is preserved here, 45 bases in frame from base 1. Taken from the germline V gene (reference sequence), the CDR1 and CDR2 loops are MNHEY and SMNVEV. For this chain, trimming is 5 bases at the V end and 2 bases at the J end, and the number of junction bases without a gene match is 9. CD8 naive samples were obtained by positive selection for CCR7 among CD45RO-negative cells, yielding a CD45RA+CCR7+ population from which TemRA cells were excluded. Donors were healthy HIV-negative adults with no recently reported acute infections or vaccinations. Every donor was a Caucasian adult residing in Nashville, Tennessee, USA. Blood was obtained by leukapheresis, after which PBMCs were separated by Ficoll-Histopaque density gradient centrifugation and cryopreserved in liquid nitrogen vapor phase. Purity and quantity of every magnetically sorted T cell population were checked by analytical flow cytometry. Each sorted fraction had its genomic DNA isolated and then quantified by UV absorbance on a Nanodrop 2000c.

On the study overall, not on this receptor specifically: Pairwise subsampling indicated that sequencing depth was expected to affect the degree of clonotype sharing among donors. Compared with non-shared clonotypes, the clonotypes found in all four sorted-subset donors had higher generation probabilities. Incomplete sequencing was indicated by rarefaction of sorted-subset datasets, despite the large sequencing depth. Sharing across a few donors was observed for around 5% of naive CD4, under 4% of naive CD8, 2.3% of memory CD4, and less than 0.45% of memory CD8 clonotypes. Because the study included only a small number of donors, the genetic and exposure-history diversity represented was limited. Naive subsets generally had larger estimated clonotype richness than memory subsets did. Only blood was sampled, and tissue TCR repertoires likely differ from those in blood.

TCR CDR3 regions were amplified from genomic DNA by multiplex PCR using the deep immunoSEQ assay. Genomic DNA extracted from each cell subset was distributed evenly over all wells of several immunoSEQ 96-well plates, and each plate served as one replicate. For sorted subsets, about 200 ng genomic DNA, equal to 30,000 or so T cell genomes, was loaded into each replicate PCR. The purified libraries were quantified using a Qubit 3.0 fluorometer, sized with a Bioanalyzer 2100, and then quantified again using the KAPA Library Quantification kit. A separate single-read 150-cycle Illumina NextSeq 550 flow cell was used to sequence each immunoSEQ 96-well plate. Concerning the study's data processing: Because the immunoSEQ output included only junctional sequences and no quality scores, the filtering could not be the same as the filtering used for full-length reads. To assign V/J genes and CDR3, sequences were annotated against IMGT germline references using PyIR, a Python wrapper for IgBLAST v1.9. Any read was removed if the V/J assignment was weak (E-value above 1e-6), the CDR3 was missing, or the read contained stop codons, out-of-frame junctions, or ambiguous translated residues. V3J clonotypes were defined as sequences sharing an identical inferred V gene, J gene, and CDR3 amino acid sequence. Percentage overlap between repertoires was calculated by dividing the number of shared unique clonotypes by the size of the smaller repertoire. Repertoire richness was assessed with RTK rarefaction, the Chao1 estimator, and Recon v2.1 estimates of unobserved clonotypes. OLGA was used to compute generation probabilities for all TCRbeta clonotypes that the gDNA method yielded from a few donors. TCRdb retrieved this table from immuneACCESS and kept in-frame rearrangements only. Not all clones are present; in checked studies, unresolved V genes account for under half, and no reason is known for the remainder. The DNA was the basis for D and trimming; V, J and clone size are from that table. This sample has some 2,100,000 clones in its table, and about 92% of those were observed once. The top ten constitute under 2% of the sample.

The receptor chain draws on TRBV27 and TRBJ2-7; 7 of the junction bases match TRBD2. This clonotype was sampled from a man aged 18 to 35 in good health. Some clones in this sample may be carry-over from other donors' samples. Specimen: naive CD8+ T cells from PBMCs. The sample's cell subset or site label is to be understood as: CD45RA+CCR7+. The DNA reads TGTGCCAGCAGTCTCTCTGGGCTAGCGGCCTACGAGCAGTACTTC. This gives the protein CASSLSGLAAYEQYF.